This TCR beta chain was retrieved from a study of shared clonotypes between healthy human individuals. Naive CD8 cells lacked CD45RO and underwent positive selection for CCR7, leaving out terminally differentiated effector memory CD45RA+ cells. The CDR3 runs 15 residues. Per the germline V gene, CDR1 is MGHRA and CDR2 is YSYEKL. V was pared by 1 base and J by 0 bases, with 7 bases between. Only in-frame clones appear in the TCRdb table, and some are missing; sequencing was by immunoSEQ multiplex PCR. The table records about 2,100,000 clones, just over 90% of them present only once. The sequencing input was naive CD8+ T cells from PBMCs. The gene calls are TRBV4-1 and TRBJ2-1; a weak D match, TRBD1 (6 bases). The clonotype comes from a man aged 18 to 29 in good health. Some clones in this sample may be carry-over from other donors' samples. In nucleotides, the CDR3 is TGCGCCAGCAGCCAAGGGGGGCTCTCCTACAATGAGCAGTTCTTC. Protein sequence: CASSQGGLSYNEQFF.